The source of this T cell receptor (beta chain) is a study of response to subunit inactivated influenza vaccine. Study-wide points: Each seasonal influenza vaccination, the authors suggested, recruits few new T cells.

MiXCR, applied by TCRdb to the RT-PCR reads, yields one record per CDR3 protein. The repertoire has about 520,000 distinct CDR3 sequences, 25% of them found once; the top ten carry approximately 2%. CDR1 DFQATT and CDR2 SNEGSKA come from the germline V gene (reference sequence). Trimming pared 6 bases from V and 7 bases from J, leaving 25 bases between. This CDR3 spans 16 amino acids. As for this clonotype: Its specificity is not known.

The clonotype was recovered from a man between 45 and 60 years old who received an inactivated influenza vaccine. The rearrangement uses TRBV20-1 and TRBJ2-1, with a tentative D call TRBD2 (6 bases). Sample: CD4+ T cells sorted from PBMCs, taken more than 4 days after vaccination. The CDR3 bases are TGCAGTGCCCTAGGAGGGGCAGGGAGAGAAATGAATGAGCAGTTCTTC. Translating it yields CSALGGAGREMNEQFF.